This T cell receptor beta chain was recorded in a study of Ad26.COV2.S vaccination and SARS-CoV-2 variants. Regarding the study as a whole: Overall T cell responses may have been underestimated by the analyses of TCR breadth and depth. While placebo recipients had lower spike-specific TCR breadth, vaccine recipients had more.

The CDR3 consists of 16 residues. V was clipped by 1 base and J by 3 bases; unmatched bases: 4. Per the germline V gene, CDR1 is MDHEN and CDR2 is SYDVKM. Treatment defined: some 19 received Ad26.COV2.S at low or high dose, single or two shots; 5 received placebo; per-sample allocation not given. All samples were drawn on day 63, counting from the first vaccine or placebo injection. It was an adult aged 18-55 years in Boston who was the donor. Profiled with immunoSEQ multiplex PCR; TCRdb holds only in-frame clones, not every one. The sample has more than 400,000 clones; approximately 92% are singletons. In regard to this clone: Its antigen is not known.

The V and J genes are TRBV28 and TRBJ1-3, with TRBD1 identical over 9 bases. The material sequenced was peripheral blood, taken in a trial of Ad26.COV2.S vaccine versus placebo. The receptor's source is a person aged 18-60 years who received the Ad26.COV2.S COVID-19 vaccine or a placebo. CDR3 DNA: TGTGCCAGCAGTTTATTCGGACAGGGGCATGGAAACACCATATATTTT. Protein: CASSLFGQGHGNTIYF.